This TCR beta chain came from a study of cytomegalovirus exposure and HLA in healthy donors. Overall study: Unique TCRs from HLA-typed donors, roughly 87 million of them, were held in an early data release.

For this clone: Its antigen is currently unknown.

Whole-study results and caveats: Sequencing depth across donors, presence/absence analyses assumed, was roughly uniform.

PCR was performed using 60 Vbeta and 13 Jbeta primers. The assay was immunoSEQ multiplex PCR, and TCRdb's table has in-frame clones only and misses some. The sample carries roughly 130,000 clones, 80% recorded once. Germline-derived CDR1 and CDR2 are MNHEY and SVGAGI. Trimming took off 2 bases at V and 10 bases at J, with 14 bases between the two ends. The CDR3 has 13 amino acids. J is TRBJ1-1 and V is TRBV6-5, with D tentatively TRBD1 (5 bases). Material for sequencing was PBMCs. This receptor was identified in a man between 25 and 39 years old in good health and CMV-seronegative. The CDR3 loop is CASSYGSITGAFF. CDR3 coding DNA: TGTGCCAGCAGTTACGGTTCCATCACAGGAGCTTTCTTT.